This is a list of T cell receptor beta chains from one sample in a study of blood T cell repertoires in COVID-19. TCRdb's copy holds only in-frame clones and misses some; the assay was immunoSEQ multiplex PCR. The sample contains around 300,000 clones, over 75% of which appear only once. Sequencing used peripheral blood. These receptors were taken from a woman aged 70-85 years with acute or convalescent COVID-19. Each CDR3 is given with its conserved first and last residue. The order of the fields is D gene, J gene, V gene, clone size, CDR3 protein, CDR3 DNA. The D gene is left open where the match is weak. The size entry is marked missing in some rows and otherwise reads once, few, many or a size class.

D: .
J: TRBJ2-6
V: TRBV29-1
size: few
CDR3: CSVDAGANVLTF
DNA: TGCAGCGTTGACGCTGGGGCCAACGTCCTGACTTTC

D: .
J: TRBJ1-4
V: TRBV2
size: .
CDR3: CASSFYTNEKLFF
DNA: TGTGCCAGCAGCTTCTACACTAATGAAAAACTGTTTTTT

D: .
J: TRBJ2-4
V: TRBV18
size: .
CDR3: CASSPPTGLDIQYF
DNA: TGTGCCAGCTCACCACCAACGGGTCTAGACATTCAGTACTTC

D: .
J: TRBJ2-3
V: TRBV5-1
size: once
CDR3: CASSLALGRDTQYF
DNA: TGCGCCAGCAGCTTGGCTCTGGGGCGGGATACGCAGTATTTT

D: .
J: TRBJ1-1
V: TRBV5-1
size: .
CDR3: CASSYHRPDSTEAFF
DNA: TGCGCCAGCAGCTACCACCGTCCGGACAGCACTGAAGCTTTCTTT

D: .
J: TRBJ1-1
V: TRBV3-1/TRBV3-2
size: few
CDR3: CASSLLDNEAFF
DNA: TGTGCCAGCAGCCTACTAGACAATGAAGCTTTCTTT

D: TRBD2
J: TRBJ2-3
V: TRBV2
size: .
CDR3: CARETSGGPDTQYF
DNA: TGTGCCAGAGAGACTAGCGGGGGTCCAGATACGCAGTATTTT

D: .
J: TRBJ2-3
V: TRBV3-1/TRBV3-2
size: .
CDR3: CASSQDIGRAGTDTQYF
DNA: TGTGCCAGCAGCCAAGATATCGGCAGGGCGGGCACAGATACGCAGTATTTT

D: TRBD2
J: TRBJ2-5
V: TRBV5-4
size: .
CDR3: CASSRKAGETQYF
DNA: TGTGCCAGCAGCCGCAAAGCGGGGGAGACCCAGTACTTC

D: .
J: TRBJ1-5
V: TRBV6-1
size: .
CDR3: CASSETRGNSNQPQHF
DNA: TGTGCCAGCAGTGAAACAAGGGGTAATAGCAATCAGCCCCAGCATTTT

D: TRBD1
J: TRBJ2-2
V: TRBV18
size: .
CDR3: CASSPTRGRAGELFF
DNA: TGTGCCAGCTCACCAACCAGGGGGCGCGCCGGGGAGCTGTTTTTT

D: .
J: TRBJ1-1
V: TRBV7-9
size: .
CDR3: CASSRRSLVRHTEAFF
DNA: TGTGCCAGCAGCCGACGGTCCCTTGTGAGGCACACTGAAGCTTTCTTT

D: TRBD1
J: TRBJ2-5
V: TRBV4-1
size: .
CDR3: CASRARDREETQYF
DNA: TGCGCCAGCAGGGCCCGGGACAGAGAAGAGACCCAGTACTTC

D: .
J: TRBJ2-3
V: TRBV29-1
size: .
CDR3: CSIQALSSTDTQYF
DNA: TGCAGCATTCAGGCTCTATCTAGCACAGATACGCAGTATTTT

D: .
J: TRBJ2-5
V: TRBV7-2
size: .
CDR3: CASSLTAFFGETQYF
DNA: .

D: TRBD2
J: TRBJ2-1
V: TRBV6-4
size: .
CDR3: CASRAPSGRLIF
DNA: TGTGCCAGCAGGGCCCCTAGCGGACGCTTGATCTTC

D: .
J: TRBJ2-3
V: TRBV2
size: .
CDR3: CASALGGGTDTQYF
DNA: TGTGCCAGCGCTCTGGGAGGTGGCACAGATACGCAGTATTTT

D: TRBD2
J: TRBJ2-1
V: TRBV11-2
size: .
CDR3: CASSPAGGTYNEQFF
DNA: TGTGCCAGCAGCCCCGCGGGGGGGACCTACAATGAGCAGTTCTTC

D: TRBD1
J: TRBJ1-4
V: TRBV6-5
size: .
CDR3: CASGTGEREKLFF
DNA: TGTGCCAGCGGGACAGGGGAGCGGGAAAAACTGTTTTTT

D: .
J: TRBJ1-2
V: TRBV7-9
size: .
CDR3: CASSFDRTPFLNYGYTF
DNA: TGTGCCAGCAGCTTTGACAGAACTCCTTTTCTTAACTATGGCTACACCTTC

D: .
J: TRBJ2-2
V: TRBV3-1/TRBV3-2
size: .
CDR3: CASSGRGFTGELFF
DNA: TGTGCCAGCAGCGGCAGGGGATTCACCGGGGAGCTGTTTTTT

D: .
J: TRBJ2-5
V: TRBV29-1
size: .
CDR3: CSVGRETQYF
DNA: TGCAGCGTTGGGCGGGAGACCCAGTACTTC

D: TRBD1
J: TRBJ2-5
V: TRBV2
size: once
CDR3: CASTLGQGIRQETQYF
DNA: TGTGCCAGCACCCTCGGACAGGGGATACGGCAAGAGACCCAGTACTTC

D: .
J: TRBJ2-7
V: TRBV11-2
size: .
CDR3: CASSFQGGPYEQYF
DNA: TGTGCCAGCAGTTTCCAGGGGGGTCCCTACGAGCAGTACTTC

D: .
J: TRBJ2-3
V: TRBV6-5
size: .
CDR3: CASRDDYTDTQYF
DNA: TGTGCCAGCAGGGACGACTACACAGATACGCAGTATTTT

D: TRBD1
J: TRBJ2-3
V: TRBV5-8
size: .
CDR3: CASSPLIRQGSTDTQYF
DNA: TGTGCCAGCAGCCCCCTTATCAGACAGGGGTCCACAGATACGCAGTATTTT

D: TRBD1
J: TRBJ1-2
V: TRBV7-9
size: once
CDR3: CASRTDRGTNYGYTF
DNA: TGTGCCAGCAGGACGGACAGGGGGACTAACTATGGCTACACCTTC

D: TRBD1
J: TRBJ1-1
V: TRBV18
size: .
CDR3: CASSPPGQSVGNTEAFF
DNA: TGTGCCAGCTCCCCACCGGGACAGAGCGTTGGGAACACTGAAGCTTTCTTT

D: .
J: TRBJ1-6
V: TRBV13
size: .
CDR3: CASSLQGYSPLHF
DNA: TGTGCCAGCAGCTTGCAGGGGTATTCACCCCTCCACTTT

D: .
J: TRBJ1-1
V: TRBV12-3/TRBV12-4
size: .
CDR3: CASSDTANTEAFF
DNA: TGTGCCAGCAGCGATACAGCGAACACTGAAGCTTTCTTT

D: .
J: TRBJ1-1
V: TRBV25-1
size: .
CDR3: CASSARSDTEAFF
DNA: TGTGCCAGCAGTGCAAGATCCGACACGGAAGCTTTCTTT

D: .
J: TRBJ2-3
V: TRBV11-1
size: .
CDR3: CASGQGSSTDTQYF
DNA: TGTGCCAGTGGCCAGGGGTCCTCCACAGATACGCAGTATTTT

D: .
J: TRBJ1-6
V: TRBV19
size: .
CDR3: CASSDRTLNSPLHF
DNA: TGTGCCAGTAGTGATAGGACATTGAATTCACCCCTCCACTTT

D: TRBD1
J: TRBJ1-2
V: TRBV12-3/TRBV12-4
size: .
CDR3: CASGQGRVFTF
DNA: TGTGCCAGCGGACAGGGTAGAGTGTTCACCTTC

D: .
J: TRBJ1-1
V: TRBV28
size: .
CDR3: CASSPGTLNTEAFF
DNA: TGTGCCAGCAGCCCCGGGACACTGAACACTGAAGCTTTCTTT

D: .
J: TRBJ1-3
V: TRBV3-1/TRBV3-2
size: .
CDR3: CASRAAGTGNTIYF
DNA: TGTGCCAGCAGGGCCGCAGGGACTGGAAACACCATATATTTT

D: .
J: TRBJ1-1
V: TRBV5-1
size: .
CDR3: CASSPLGGDDTEAFF
DNA: TGCGCCAGCAGCCCCTTGGGGGGGGACGACACTGAAGCTTTCTTT

D: TRBD1
J: TRBJ1-4
V: TRBV5-4
size: .
CDR3: CASSFRGPNEKLFF
DNA: TGTGCCAGCAGCTTTAGGGGGCCCAATGAAAAACTGTTTTTT

D: TRBD1
J: TRBJ1-1
V: TRBV5-6
size: .
CDR3: CASRPWDRRAEAFF
DNA: TGTGCCAGCAGACCTTGGGACAGGCGCGCTGAAGCTTTCTTT

D: .
J: TRBJ2-3
V: TRBV12-3/TRBV12-4
size: .
CDR3: CASSLLTDTQYF
DNA: TGTGCCAGCAGTCTCCTAACAGATACGCAGTATTTT

D: .
J: TRBJ2-7
V: TRBV18
size: .
CDR3: CASSPGVVSSYEQYF
DNA: TGTGCCAGCTCACCAGGAGTGGTGAGCTCCTACGAGCAGTACTTC

D: TRBD1
J: TRBJ1-3
V: TRBV3-1/TRBV3-2
size: once
CDR3: CASSHRDRGGNTIYF
DNA: TGTGCCAGCAGCCACCGGGACAGGGGCGGAAACACCATATATTTT

D: .
J: TRBJ2-7
V: TRBV7-8
size: once
CDR3: CASSAEGGIYEQYF
DNA: TGTGCCAGCAGCGCAGAGGGGGGGATCTACGAGCAGTACTTC

D: TRBD2
J: TRBJ2-7
V: TRBV3-1/TRBV3-2
size: .
CDR3: CASSQEGTSWVQYF
DNA: TGTGCCAGCAGCCAAGAGGGGACTAGCTGGGTGCAGTACTTC

D: .
J: TRBJ1-2
V: TRBV7-9
size: .
CDR3: CASSLAERGNYGYTF
DNA: TGTGCCAGCAGCTTAGCCGAACGAGGAAACTATGGCTACACCTTC

D: TRBD2
J: TRBJ2-5
V: TRBV4-1
size: .
CDR3: CASSRGGGAYQETQYF
DNA: TGCGCCAGCAGCCGCGGCGGGGGGGCGTACCAAGAGACCCAGTACTTC